This note documents a single TCR beta chain sequence. The record originates from a study of T cell responses to AZD1222 COVID-19 vaccine. Samples with a second dose at about 4 or about 12 weeks were pooled together. The CDR3 contains 18 residues. Germline values: CDR1 SGHAT, CDR2 FQNNGV. Trimming removed 5 bases from V and 7 bases from J; junction bases left unmatched: 13. The data were produced by immunoSEQ multiplex PCR, yet TCRdb's version contains in-frame clones alone and is incomplete. This sample has around 87,000 clones; 80% to 90% occur once, and the top ten carry about 2.7%. Sequencing used peripheral blood, obtained 28 days after the second AZD1222 dose. The chain links TRBV11-2 to TRBJ2-1, with 14 bases matching TRBD2. This TCR was recovered from an adult who received the AZD1222 COVID-19 vaccine. CDR3 residues: CASSESRGTSGRGNEQFF. CDR3 DNA sequence: TGTGCCAGCAGCGAGAGTAGAGGGACTAGCGGGAGAGGGAATGAGCAGTTCTTC.